This TCR beta chain was sequenced in a study of blood T cell repertoires in COVID-19. Study as a whole: The analysed material was cDNA or gDNA that came from T cells, B-cell-depleted T cells, or PBMCs.

Study processing details: Counts of nucleated cells, estimated from reference gene primer amplification, were obtained. The repertoire was sequenced with immunoSEQ multiplex PCR; TCRdb's copy has only in-frame clones and lacks some. V, J and clone size were drawn from that table, and D and trimming were deduced from the DNA. The table has about 100,000 clones, around 87% seen once. The trim removed 0 bases at V and 7 bases at J, leaving 13 bases unmatched. The length of the CDR3 is 17 residues. Germline values: CDR1 SGDLS, CDR2 YYNGEE. The genes are TRBV9 and TRBJ2-5; 9 bases map to TRBD1. Sequenced material: peripheral blood. The receptor was derived from a human donor in a cohort sampled during active COVID-19. CDR3 sequence (DNA): TGTGCCAGCAGCGTAGGTGGTACAGGGGGCGAGTGGGTGACCCAGTACTTC. It codes for CASSVGGTGGEWVTQYF.